Presented here are 22 T cell receptor beta chains from one specimen sequenced in a study of regulatory T cells in long-lasting Graves disease. Relying on iRepertoire HTBI primers and Arm-PCR of CDR3 regions, the team built TCR beta libraries. Via MiXCR, TCRdb re-called the multiplex PCR reads, giving one row per CDR3 protein. The table shows about 310,000 distinct CDR3 sequences, with around 20% occurring only once. Specified time point: persistent/refractory GD, antithyroid drugs over 5 years with positive TRAb. With RNA extracted from PBMCs as input, the TCR library was made. The sample in question was peripheral blood mononuclear cells (PBMCs), obtained when the disease was refractory, from a patient treated with antithyroid drugs. Receptors originate from a female donor with Graves disease.

A single count supports this clonotype. The chain is built from TRBV20-1 and TRBJ2-4, with 8 nucleotides matching TRBD2. The assigned J gene may be wrong: the sequence end matches TRBJ2-1 better. Germline loops: CDR1 DFQATT, CDR2 SNEGSKA (reference sequence). The CDR3 contains 16 residues. CDR3 amino acids: CSANFQESGRIYEQFF. CDR3 DNA sequence: TGCAGTGCTAATTTTCAGGAAAGCGGGAGAATCTATGAGCAGTTCTTC.

The V and J genes are TRBV11-2 and TRBJ2-7, with 7 positions matching TRBD1. Germline V lookup: CDR1 SGHAT, CDR2 FQNNGV. V shed 4 bases, J shed 5 bases, and the junction held 8 bases outside the gene matches. CDR3 length: 14 residues. DNA of the CDR3: TGTGCCAGCAGCTCCCTGGACAGGTCCCACGAGCAGTACTTC. Protein product: CASSSLDRSHEQYF.

This clonotype was detected many times. This sequence joins TRBV6-1 and TRBJ1-2; 7 nucleotides align to TRBD1. CDR3 length: 15 residues. Germline CDR1 reads MNHNS; CDR2 reads SASEGT. The V and J ends lost 5 bases and 0 bases, in that order; junction bases with no gene match: 6. The CDR3 nucleotides read TGTGCCAGCAGTCAGGGGGGGGGACCTAACTATGGCTACACCTTC. Translation: CASSQGGGPNYGYTF.

This clonotype was picked up a small number of times. CDR3 sequence reads: CASSTRDGRVYEQYF. For the CDR3, the DNA is TGTGCCAGCAGTACCCGGGACGGGAGGGTCTACGAGCAGTACTTC. The chain uses TRBV6-1 and TRBJ2-7; 8 nucleotides agree with TRBD2. This CDR3 is 15 amino acids long. Trimming took 5 bases from V and 3 from J; bases not matched to a gene: 9. Germline V lookup: CDR1 MNHNS, CDR2 SASEGT.

This clonotype was detected only once. V usage is TRBV28 and J usage is TRBJ2-1; the match to TRBD2 covers 7 bases. The germline V gene has CDR1 MDHEN and CDR2 SYDVKM. This CDR3 region has 16 residues. V lost 3 bases to trimming and J lost 5 bases; unmatched junction nucleotides: 10. CDR3 coding DNA: TGTGCCAGCAGTTTTCCTCGCGGGAGTGGGGACAATGAGCAGTTCTTC. It codes for CASSFPRGSGDNEQFF.

CDR3 sequence: CASSFRRDGDRDHGYTF. The DNA of the CDR3 is TGTGCCAGCAGCTTCCGCCGGGATGGGGACAGAGATCATGGCTACACCTTC. The rearrangement links TRBV7-8 to TRBJ1-2; TRBD1 matches at 7 bases. After removal of 3 bases from V and 6 bases from J, the junction contained 16 bases not matched to a gene. This CDR3 spans 17 amino acids. Germline CDR1 reads SGHVS; CDR2 reads FQNEAQ. The full variable domain, completed using reference TRBV7-8 and TRBJ1-2, is GAGVSQSPRYKVAKRGQDVALRCDPISGHVSLFWYQQALGQGPEFLTYFQNEAQLDKSGLPSDRFFAERPEGSVSTLKIQRTQQEDSAVYLCASSFRRDGDRDHGYTFGSGTRLTVV.

In its sample, this clonotype was seen a few times. The chain combines TRBV20-1 with TRBJ2-4; D may be TRBD1 (5 bases). V was clipped by 5 bases and J by 0 bases, with 14 bases between them. The CDR3 runs to 15 residues. Per germline, CDR1 DFQATT and CDR2 SNEGSKA (reference sequence). CDR3 nucleotide sequence: TGCAGTGCTTTCACTCCGACAGTAGCCAAAAACATTCAGTACTTC. The encoded protein is CSAFTPTVAKNIQYF.

The table lists this clonotype with a few counts. The chain employs TRBV7-9 and TRBJ2-7; 9 bases agree with TRBD2. This CDR3 has 14 amino acids. Germline CDR1 reads SEHNR; CDR2 reads FQNEAQ (reference sequence). Germline trimming cut 5 bases from V and 5 bases from J; bases unmatched to any gene: 7. In DNA form, the CDR3 reads TGTGCCAGCAGCGTAAGGACTAGCGCCCACGAGCAGTACTTC. It encodes CASSVRTSAHEQYF.

As to this clonotype: This may arise from a read error, as a much more abundant clone is one base away. V gene TRBV30 combines with J gene TRBJ1-1; D uncertain. Germline V gives CDR1 GTSNPN, CDR2 SVGIG (reference sequence). This CDR3 has 12 amino acids. CDR3 in amino acids: CAWSPRNIEAFF. In nucleotides, the CDR3 is TGTGCCTGGAGTCCTAGGAACATTGAAGCTTTCTTT.

The chain couples TRBV4-3 to TRBJ1-2; 7 bases fit TRBD1. Germline V CDR1 and CDR2: LGHNA, YSLEER. With V trimmed by 0 bases and J by 2 bases, 24 bases remained unmatched. The CDR3 is 22 residues long. The CDR3 region is CASSQDRGGLIRKDLPNYGYTF. The CDR3 DNA follows: TGCGCCAGCAGCCAAGATAGAGGGGGCTTGATCAGAAAAGACTTACCCAACTATGGCTACACCTTC.

This clonotype was detected ten times or more. V gene TRBV18 combines with J gene TRBJ1-1; D uncertain. V lost 2 bases and J lost 0, with 7 bases in between. The CDR3 contains 14 residues. The germline V gene has CDR1 KGHSH and CDR2 LQKENI. The CDR3 DNA follows: TGTGCCAGCTCACCAGAGGGCCTGAACACTGAAGCTTTCTTT. Residues: CASSPEGLNTEAFF.

The V gene is TRBV6-1, the J gene TRBJ2-7; 9 nucleotides line up with TRBD2. The V gene end was trimmed by 5 bases and the J gene end by 6 bases; junction bases not matched to a gene: 8. The CDR3 is 14 amino acids. Germline CDR1 is MNHNS and CDR2 is SASEGT. This chain's CDR3 is CASSTRGLAREQYF. In DNA, the CDR3 is TGTGCCAGCAGTACGCGGGGACTAGCACGCGAGCAGTACTTC.

This clonotype was found many times. CDR3 region: CASSPTSYEQYF. The CDR3 DNA reads as TGTGCCAGCAGCCCCACTAGCTACGAGCAGTACTTC. The chain employs TRBV7-9 and TRBJ2-7; tentatively, D is TRBD2 (5 bases). The CDR3 sequence is 12 residues long. Germline V gives CDR1 SEHNR, CDR2 FQNEAQ (reference sequence). Trimming took off 5 bases at V and 3 bases at J, with 8 bases between the two ends.

The chain employs TRBV20-1 and TRBJ2-1; 11 bases fit TRBD2. Germline CDR1 and CDR2: DFQATT and SNEGSKA (reference sequence). Trimming at V came to 0 bases and at J to 1 base, leaving 8 bases not matched to a gene. The CDR3 is made up of 18 amino acids. CDR3 coding DNA: TGCAGTGCTAGAGATCCTATAACTAGCGGGAGTTCCTACAATGAGCAGTTCTTC. Translated: CSARDPITSGSSYNEQFF.

This clonotype occurred a few times. V gene TRBV7-9 combines with J gene TRBJ2-7; no definite D call. This CDR3 contains 14 residues. V shed 1 base and J shed 2 bases, with 9 bases lying between them. Germline V CDR1 and CDR2: SEHNR, FQNEAQ (reference sequence). CDR3 loop: CASSLEFGTYEQYF. The CDR3 DNA sequence: TGTGCCAGCAGCTTAGAATTCGGAACCTACGAGCAGTACTTC.

In its sample, this clonotype was seen a few times. The chain uses TRBV7-6 and TRBJ1-1, with 9 bases identical to TRBD1. Germline CDR1 and CDR2: SGHVS and FNYEAQ. Trimming cost V 4 bases and J 5 bases; bases outside gene matches: 2. This CDR3 has 13 amino acids. Here the CDR3 reads CASSSDRGTEAFF. In DNA, the CDR3 is TGTGCCAGCAGCTCGGACAGGGGTACTGAAGCTTTCTTT.

Concerning this clonotype itself: A read error is possible here, since a much larger clone lies one base away. The CDR3: CARSRDRGNEQYF. Here the CDR3 DNA reads TGTGCCCGGAGCCGGGACAGGGGGAACGAGCAGTACTTC. J is TRBJ2-7 and V is TRBV30; 11 bases agree with TRBD1. Germline V gives CDR1 GTSNPN, CDR2 SVGIG (reference sequence). This CDR3 is 13 amino acids long.

The chain links TRBV9 to TRBJ2-7, with 8 bases matching TRBD2. The junction had 19 bases not matched to a gene; V was cut back by 5 bases and J by 3 bases. This CDR3 comprises 18 residues. Germline loops: CDR1 SGDLS, CDR2 YYNGEE. The CDR3 DNA reads TGTGCCAGCAGTAAGGAAGTGGGACTAGTGGGAGGTCACTACGAGCAGTACTTC. This translates into CASSKEVGLVGGHYEQYF.

The sample holds a few counts of this clonotype. This chain connects TRBV27 to TRBJ2-5; D remains unclear. The CDR3 has 11 amino acids. Trimming pared 4 bases from V and 7 bases from J, leaving 7 bases between. Germline values: CDR1 MNHEY, CDR2 SMNVEV (reference sequence). The CDR3 sequence: CASSSLGTQYF. Written as DNA, the CDR3 is TGTGCCAGCAGTTCCCTGGGGACCCAGTACTTC.

At least ten counts were recorded for this clonotype. The rearrangement links TRBV30 to TRBJ1-4; D uncertain. This CDR3 comprises 13 residues. Trimming cost V 2 bases and J 7 bases, with 11 bases left between them. The germline V gene encodes CDR1 GTSNPN and CDR2 SVGIG (reference sequence). In DNA form, the CDR3 reads TGTGCCTGGAGTCGACGAGAGGGTGAAAAACTGTTTTTT. Amino acid sequence: CAWSRREGEKLFF.

This clonotype was counted ten times or more. V gene TRBV27 combines with J gene TRBJ2-7; D is unresolved. The V gene lost 0 bases and the J gene lost 0 bases, with 6 bases spanning the gap. The CDR3 spans 14 residues. Germline lookup yields CDR1 MNHEY and CDR2 SMNVEV (reference sequence). The DNA of the CDR3 is TGTGCCAGCAGTTTATCGCCGAACTCCTACGAGCAGTACTTC. Translated: CASSLSPNSYEQYF.

This clonotype occurred many times. This chain joins TRBV15 and TRBJ2-5; TRBD1 matches 7 bases. Germline V CDR1 and CDR2: LNHNV, YYDKDF (reference sequence). Trimming removed 0 bases from V and 5 bases from J; junction bases left unmatched: 6. The CDR3 is 15 residues long. CDR3 region: CATSREGTEVETQYF. Here the CDR3 DNA reads TGTGCCACCAGCAGAGAGGGGACAGAGGTGGAGACCCAGTACTTC. Variable domain in full (rest from reference TRBV15 and TRBJ2-5): DAMVIQNPRYQVTQFGKPVTLSCSQTLNHNVMYWYQQKSSQAPKLLFHYYDKDFNNEADTPDNFQSRRPNTSFCFLDIRSPGLGDTAMYLCATSREGTEVETQYFGPGTRLLVL.